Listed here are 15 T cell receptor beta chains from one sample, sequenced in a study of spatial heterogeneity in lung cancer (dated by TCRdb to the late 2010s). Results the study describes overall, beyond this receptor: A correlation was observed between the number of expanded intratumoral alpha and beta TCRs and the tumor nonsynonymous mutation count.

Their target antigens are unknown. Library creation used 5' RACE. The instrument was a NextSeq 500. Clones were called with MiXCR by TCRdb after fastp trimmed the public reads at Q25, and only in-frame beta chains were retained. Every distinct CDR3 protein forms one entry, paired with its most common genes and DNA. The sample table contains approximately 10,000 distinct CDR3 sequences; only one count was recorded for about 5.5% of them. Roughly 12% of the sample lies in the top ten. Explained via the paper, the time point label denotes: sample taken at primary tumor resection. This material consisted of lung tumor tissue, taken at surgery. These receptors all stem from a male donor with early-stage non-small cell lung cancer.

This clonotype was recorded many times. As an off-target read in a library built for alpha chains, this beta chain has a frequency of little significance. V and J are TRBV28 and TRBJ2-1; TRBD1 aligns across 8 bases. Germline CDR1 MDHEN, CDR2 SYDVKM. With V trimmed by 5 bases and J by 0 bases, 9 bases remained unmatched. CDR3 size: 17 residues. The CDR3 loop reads CASSPGQGKSSYNEQFF. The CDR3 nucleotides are TGTGCCAGCAGTCCTGGACAGGGTAAGAGCTCCTACAATGAGCAGTTCTTC. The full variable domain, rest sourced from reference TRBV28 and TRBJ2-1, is DVKVTQSSRYLVKRTGEKVFLECVQDMDHENMFWYRQDPGLGLRLIYFSYDVKMKEKGDIPEGYSVSREKKERFSLILESASTNQTSMYLCASSPGQGKSSYNEQFFGPGTRLTVL.

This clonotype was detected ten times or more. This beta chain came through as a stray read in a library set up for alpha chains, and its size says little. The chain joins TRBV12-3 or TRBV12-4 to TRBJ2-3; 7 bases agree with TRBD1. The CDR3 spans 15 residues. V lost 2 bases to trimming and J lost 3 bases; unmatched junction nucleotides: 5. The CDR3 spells CASSLKQGDTDTQYF. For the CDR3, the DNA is TGTGCCAGCAGTTTAAAGCAGGGGGATACAGATACGCAGTATTTT.

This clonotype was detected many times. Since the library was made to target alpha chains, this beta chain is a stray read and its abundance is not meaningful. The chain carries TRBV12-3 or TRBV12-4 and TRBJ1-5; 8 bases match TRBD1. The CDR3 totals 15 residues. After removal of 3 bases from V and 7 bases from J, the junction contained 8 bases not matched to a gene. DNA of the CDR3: TGTGCCAGCAGTTTCGGGTGGACAGGGCAGCAGCCCCAGCATTTT. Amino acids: CASSFGWTGQQPQHF.

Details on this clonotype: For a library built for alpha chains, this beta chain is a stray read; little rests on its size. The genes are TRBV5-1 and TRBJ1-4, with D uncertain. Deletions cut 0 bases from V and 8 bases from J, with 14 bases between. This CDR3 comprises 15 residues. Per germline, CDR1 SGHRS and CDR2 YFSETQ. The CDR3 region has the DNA TGCGCCAGCAGCTTGGAGGGCCGTTATGGGGAAAAACTGTTTTTT. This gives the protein CASSLEGRYGEKLFF.

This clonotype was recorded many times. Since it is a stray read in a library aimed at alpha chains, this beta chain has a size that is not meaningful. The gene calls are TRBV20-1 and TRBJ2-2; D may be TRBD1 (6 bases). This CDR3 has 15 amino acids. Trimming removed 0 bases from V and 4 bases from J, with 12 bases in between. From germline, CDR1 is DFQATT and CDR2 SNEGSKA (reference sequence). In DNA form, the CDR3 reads TGCAGTGCTAGAGATCTTTTACAGGGCACCGGGGAGCTGTTTTTT. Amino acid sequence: CSARDLLQGTGELFF.

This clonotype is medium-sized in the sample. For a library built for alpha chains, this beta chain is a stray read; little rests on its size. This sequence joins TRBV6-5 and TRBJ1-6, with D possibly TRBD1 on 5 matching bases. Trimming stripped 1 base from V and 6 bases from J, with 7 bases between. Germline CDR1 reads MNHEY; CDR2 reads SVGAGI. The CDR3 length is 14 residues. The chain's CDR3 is CASSYFQGNSPLHF. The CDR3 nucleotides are TGTGCCAGCAGTTACTTTCAGGGTAATTCACCCCTCCACTTT.

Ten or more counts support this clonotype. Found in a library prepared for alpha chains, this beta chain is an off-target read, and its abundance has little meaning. CDR3 sequence: CSARPGNGELFF. The CDR3 region has the DNA TGCAGTGCTAGGCCTGGGAACGGGGAGCTGTTTTTT. The chain links TRBV20-1 to TRBJ2-2; no clear D gene. Deletions cut 3 bases from V and 7 bases from J, with 9 bases between. CDR3 length: 12 amino acids. Germline CDR1 reads DFQATT; CDR2 reads SNEGSKA (reference sequence).

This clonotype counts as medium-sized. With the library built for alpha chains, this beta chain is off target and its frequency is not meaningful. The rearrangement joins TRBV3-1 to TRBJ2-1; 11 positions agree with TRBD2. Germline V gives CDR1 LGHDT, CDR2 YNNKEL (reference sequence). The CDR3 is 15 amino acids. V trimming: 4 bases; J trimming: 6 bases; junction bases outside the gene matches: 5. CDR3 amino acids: CASSLGTSGSNEQFF. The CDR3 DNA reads TGTGCCAGCAGCCTGGGGACTAGCGGCTCCAATGAGCAGTTCTTC.

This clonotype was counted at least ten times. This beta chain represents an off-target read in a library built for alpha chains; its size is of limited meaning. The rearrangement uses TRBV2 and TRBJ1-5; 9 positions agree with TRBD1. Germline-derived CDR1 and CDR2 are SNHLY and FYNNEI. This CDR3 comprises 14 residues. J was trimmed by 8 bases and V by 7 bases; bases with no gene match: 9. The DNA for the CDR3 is TGTGCCAGCAACCGGGACAGGGCGTTTGAGCCCCAGCATTTT. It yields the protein CASNRDRAFEPQHF.

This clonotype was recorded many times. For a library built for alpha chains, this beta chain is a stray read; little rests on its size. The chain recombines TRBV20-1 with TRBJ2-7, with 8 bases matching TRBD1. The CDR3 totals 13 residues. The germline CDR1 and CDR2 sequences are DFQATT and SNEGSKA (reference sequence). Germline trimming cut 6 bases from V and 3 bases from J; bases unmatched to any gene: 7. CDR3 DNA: TGCAGTGCCACCGGACAGGGATTCTACGAGCAGTACTTC. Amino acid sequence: CSATGQGFYEQYF.

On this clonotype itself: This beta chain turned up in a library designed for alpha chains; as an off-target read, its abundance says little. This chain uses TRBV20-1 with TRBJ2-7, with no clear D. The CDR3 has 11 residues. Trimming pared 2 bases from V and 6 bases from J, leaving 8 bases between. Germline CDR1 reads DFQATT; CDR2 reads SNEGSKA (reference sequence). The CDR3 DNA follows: TGCAGTGCTAGAATTCCACCCGAGCAGTACTTC. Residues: CSARIPPEQYF.

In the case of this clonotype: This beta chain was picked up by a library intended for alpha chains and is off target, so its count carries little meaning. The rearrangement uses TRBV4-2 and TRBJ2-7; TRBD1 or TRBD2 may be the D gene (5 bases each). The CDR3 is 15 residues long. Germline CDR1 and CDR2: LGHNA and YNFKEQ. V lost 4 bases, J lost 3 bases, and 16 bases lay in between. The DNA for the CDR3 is TGTGCCAGCAGCCCCTGGGTGGGGACGGTCTACGAGCAGTACTTC. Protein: CASSPWVGTVYEQYF.

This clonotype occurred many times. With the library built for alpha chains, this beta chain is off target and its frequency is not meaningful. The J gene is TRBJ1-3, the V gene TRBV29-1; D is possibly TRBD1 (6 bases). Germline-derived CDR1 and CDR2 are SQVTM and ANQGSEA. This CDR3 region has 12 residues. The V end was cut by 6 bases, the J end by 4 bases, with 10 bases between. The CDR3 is CSVVGAGNTIYF. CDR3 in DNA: TGCAGCGTCGTGGGGGCGGGAAACACCATATATTTT.

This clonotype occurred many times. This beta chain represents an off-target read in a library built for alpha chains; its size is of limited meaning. The DNA for the CDR3 is TGTGCCAGCAGTTATGGACTAGCGGGATGGTACAATGAGCAGTTCTTC. It is translated as CASSYGLAGWYNEQFF. V is TRBV27 and J is TRBJ2-1; 12 bases map to TRBD2. The CDR3 sequence is 16 residues long. Trimming took 4 bases from V and 4 from J; bases not matched to a gene: 5. In germline, CDR1 is MNHEY, CDR2 SMNVEV (reference sequence).

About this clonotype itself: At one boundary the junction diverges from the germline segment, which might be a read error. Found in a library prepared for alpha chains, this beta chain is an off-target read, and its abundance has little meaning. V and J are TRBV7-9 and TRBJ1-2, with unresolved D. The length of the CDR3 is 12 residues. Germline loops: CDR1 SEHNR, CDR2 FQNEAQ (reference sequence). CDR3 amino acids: CASSLALPPFGF. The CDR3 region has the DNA TGTGCCAGCAGCTTAGCGCTCCCACCCTTTGGGTTC.